This TCR beta chain was profiled in a study of post-analysis software for immune sequencing data. At the level of the study: Relapsing-remitting, secondary progressive and progressive-relapsing multiple sclerosis courses were included. Study results and caveats: Included in a set of roughly five TRBV segments more frequent in patients than controls were TRBV5-6, TRBV5-1 and TRBV20-1.

The TCR beta cDNA libraries carried unique molecular identifiers. TCRdb reprocessed the PCR reads with MiXCR, giving one entry per CDR3 protein. The repertoire holds approximately 360,000 distinct CDR3 sequences, with approximately 38% as singletons. J lost 5 bases, V lost 5 bases, and 6 bases had no gene match. Germline V CDR1 and CDR2: SEHNR, FQNEAQ (reference sequence). This CDR3 is 14 amino acids long. In regard to this clonotype: Its matching antigen is unknown.

This TCR was sampled from a girl aged 10-17 years with multiple sclerosis. The chain employs TRBV7-9 and TRBJ2-1; 7 positions agree with TRBD2. Sequencing was carried out using blood. The CDR3 bases are TGTGCCAGCAGCAGGACTAGTTTAGACAATGAGCAGTTCTTC. Translated: CASSRTSLDNEQFF.